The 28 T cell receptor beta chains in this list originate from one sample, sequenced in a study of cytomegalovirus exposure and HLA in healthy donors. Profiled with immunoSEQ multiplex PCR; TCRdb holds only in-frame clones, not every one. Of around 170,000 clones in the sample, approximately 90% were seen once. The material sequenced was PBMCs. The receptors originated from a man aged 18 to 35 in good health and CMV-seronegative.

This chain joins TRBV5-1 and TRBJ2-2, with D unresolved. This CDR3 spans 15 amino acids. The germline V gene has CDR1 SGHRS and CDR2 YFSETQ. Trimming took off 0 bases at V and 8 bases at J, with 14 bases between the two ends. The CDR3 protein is CASSLAASSMGELFF. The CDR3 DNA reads TGCGCCAGCAGCTTGGCAGCTAGTAGTATGGGGGAGCTGTTTTTT. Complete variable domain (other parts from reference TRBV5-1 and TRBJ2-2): KAGVTQTPRYLIKTRGQQVTLSCSPISGHRSVSWYQQTPGQGLQFLFEYFSETQRNKGNFPGRFSGRQFSNSRSEMNVSTLELGDSALYLCASSLAASSMGELFFGEGSRLTVL.

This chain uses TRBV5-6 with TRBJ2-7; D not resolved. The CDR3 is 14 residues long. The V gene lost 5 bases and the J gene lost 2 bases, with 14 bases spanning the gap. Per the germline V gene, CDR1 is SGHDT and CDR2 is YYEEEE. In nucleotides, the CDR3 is TGTGCCAGCAGTGTGACGGAGACCCCCTACGAGCAGTACTTC. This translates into CASSVTETPYEQYF.

The CDR3 spells CASSFYGGRADWEQYF. Written as DNA, the CDR3 is TGTGCCAGCAGCTTTTACGGCGGGAGGGCCGACTGGGAGCAGTACTTC. The chain is built from TRBV5-4 and TRBJ2-7; 9 bases fit TRBD2. J lost 7 bases, V lost 2 bases, and 13 bases had no gene match. The CDR3 consists of 16 residues. Germline CDR1 SGHNT, CDR2 YYREEE (reference sequence).

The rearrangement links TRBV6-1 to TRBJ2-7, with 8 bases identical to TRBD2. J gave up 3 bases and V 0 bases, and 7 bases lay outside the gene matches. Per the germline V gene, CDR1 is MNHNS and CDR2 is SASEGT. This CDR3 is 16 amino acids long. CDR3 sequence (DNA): TGTGCCAGCAGTGAAGCGCTAGCGGGCTTAGGCTACGAGCAGTACTTC. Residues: CASSEALAGLGYEQYF.

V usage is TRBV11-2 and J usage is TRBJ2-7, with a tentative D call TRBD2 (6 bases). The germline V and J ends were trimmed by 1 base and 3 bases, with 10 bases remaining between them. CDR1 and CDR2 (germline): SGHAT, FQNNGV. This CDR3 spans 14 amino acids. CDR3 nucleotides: TGTGCCAGCAGCTTAGGGGGGAGGCTCTACGAGCAGTACGTC. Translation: CASSLGGRLYEQYV.

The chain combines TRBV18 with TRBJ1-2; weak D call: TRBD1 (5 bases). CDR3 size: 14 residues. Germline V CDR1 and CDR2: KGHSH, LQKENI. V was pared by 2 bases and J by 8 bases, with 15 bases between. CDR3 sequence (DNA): TGTGCCAGCTCACCAGTCAGGGAGGTCGGAGGCTACACCTTC. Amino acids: CASSPVREVGGYTF.

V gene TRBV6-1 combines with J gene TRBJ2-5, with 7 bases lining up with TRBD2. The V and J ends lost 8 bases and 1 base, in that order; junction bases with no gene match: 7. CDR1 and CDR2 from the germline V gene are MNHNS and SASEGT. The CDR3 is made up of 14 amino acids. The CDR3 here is CASSWGGGQETQYF. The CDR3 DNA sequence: TGTGCCAGCTCCTGGGGGGGAGGCCAAGAGACCCAGTACTTC.

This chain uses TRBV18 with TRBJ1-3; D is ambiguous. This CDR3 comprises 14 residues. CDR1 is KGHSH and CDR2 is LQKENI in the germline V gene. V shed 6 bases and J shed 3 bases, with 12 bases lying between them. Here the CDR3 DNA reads TGTGCCAGCTCGCGTGTAAACTTTGGAAACACCATATATTTT. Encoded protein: CASSRVNFGNTIYF.

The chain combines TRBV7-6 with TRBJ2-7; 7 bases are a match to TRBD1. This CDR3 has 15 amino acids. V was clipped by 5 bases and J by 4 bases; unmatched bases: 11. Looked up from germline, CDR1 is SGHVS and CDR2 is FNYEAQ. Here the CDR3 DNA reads TGTGCCAGCAGCCTAGGACAGGCGGGTATTTACGAGCAGTACTTC. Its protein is CASSLGQAGIYEQYF.

This chain's CDR3 is CASSPDRGSGNTIYF. The CDR3 DNA is TGTGCCAGCAGTCCGGACAGGGGCTCTGGAAACACCATATATTTT. The chain links TRBV6-5 to TRBJ1-3; 9 bases map to TRBD1. V shed 5 bases and J 0 bases; nucleotides not matched to a gene: 2. Germline assignment: CDR1 MNHEY and CDR2 SVGAGI. The CDR3 consists of 15 residues.

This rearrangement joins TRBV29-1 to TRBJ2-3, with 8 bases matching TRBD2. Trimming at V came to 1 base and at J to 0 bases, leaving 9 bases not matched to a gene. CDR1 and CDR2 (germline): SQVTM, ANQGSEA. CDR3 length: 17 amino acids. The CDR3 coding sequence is TGCAGCGTTGAAGGTGGGGCTAGCGGGCGTAGCACAGATACGCAGTATTTT. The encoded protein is CSVEGGASGRSTDTQYF.

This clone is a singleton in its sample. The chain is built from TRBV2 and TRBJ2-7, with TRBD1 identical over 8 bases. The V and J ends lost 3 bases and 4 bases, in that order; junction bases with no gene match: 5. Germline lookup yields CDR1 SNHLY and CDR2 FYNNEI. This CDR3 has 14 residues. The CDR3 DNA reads TGTGCCAGCAGTGAGGACAGGGAAAGTTACGAGCAGTACGTC. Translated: CASSEDRESYEQYV.

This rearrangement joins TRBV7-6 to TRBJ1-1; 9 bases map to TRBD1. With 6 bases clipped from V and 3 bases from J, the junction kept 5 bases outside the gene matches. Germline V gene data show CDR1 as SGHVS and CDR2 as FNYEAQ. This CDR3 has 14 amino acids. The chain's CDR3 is CASRRGTGYTEAFF. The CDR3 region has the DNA TGTGCCAGCAGACGCGGGACAGGGTACACTGAAGCTTTCTTT. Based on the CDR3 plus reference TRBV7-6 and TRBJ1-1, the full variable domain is GAGVSQSPRYKVTKRGQDVALRCDPISGHVSLYWYRQALGQGPEFLTYFNYEAQQDKSGLPNDRFSAERPEGSISTLTIQRTEQRDSAMYRCASRRGTGYTEAFFGQGTRLTVV.

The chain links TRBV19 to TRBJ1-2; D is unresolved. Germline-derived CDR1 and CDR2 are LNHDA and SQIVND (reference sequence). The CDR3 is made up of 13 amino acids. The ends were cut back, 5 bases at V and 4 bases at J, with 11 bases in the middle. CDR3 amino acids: CASSLTSLYGYTF. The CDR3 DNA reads TGTGCCAGTAGTCTTACAAGTCTCTATGGCTACACCTTC.

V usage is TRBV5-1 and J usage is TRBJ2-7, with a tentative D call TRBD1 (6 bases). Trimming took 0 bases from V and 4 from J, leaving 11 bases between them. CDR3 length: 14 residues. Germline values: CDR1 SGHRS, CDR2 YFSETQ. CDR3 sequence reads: CASSLDDGQYEQYF. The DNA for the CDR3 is TGCGCCAGCAGCTTGGACGATGGACAGTACGAGCAGTACTTC.

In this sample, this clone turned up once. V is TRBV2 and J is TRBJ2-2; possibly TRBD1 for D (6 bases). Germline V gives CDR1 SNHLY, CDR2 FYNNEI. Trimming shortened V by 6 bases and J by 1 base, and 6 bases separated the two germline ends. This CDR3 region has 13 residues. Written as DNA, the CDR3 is TGTGCCAGCAGGACAGGGAACACCGGGGAGCTGTTTTTT. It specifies CASRTGNTGELFF. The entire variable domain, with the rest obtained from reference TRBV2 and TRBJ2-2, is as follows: EPEVTQTPSHQVTQMGQEVILRCVPISNHLYFYWYRQILGQKVEFLVSFYNNEISEKSEIFDDQFSVERPDGSNFTLKIRSTKLEDSAMYFCASRTGNTGELFFGEGSRLTVL.

This CDR3 reads CASSYGTQHTGELFF. CDR3 bases: TGTGCCAGTAGTTACGGGACACAACACACCGGGGAGCTGTTTTTT. The chain uses TRBV19 and TRBJ2-2; D is possibly TRBD1 (6 bases). CDR1 and CDR2 (germline): LNHDA, SQIVND (reference sequence). The V gene lost 5 bases and the J gene lost 3 bases, with 13 bases spanning the gap. The CDR3 has 15 residues.

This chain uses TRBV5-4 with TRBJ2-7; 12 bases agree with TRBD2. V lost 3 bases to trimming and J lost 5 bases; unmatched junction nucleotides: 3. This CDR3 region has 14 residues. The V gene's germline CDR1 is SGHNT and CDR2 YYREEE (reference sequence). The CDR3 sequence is CASSYRLAGDEQYF. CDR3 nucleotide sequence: TGTGCCAGCAGCTACCGACTAGCGGGAGACGAGCAGTACTTC.

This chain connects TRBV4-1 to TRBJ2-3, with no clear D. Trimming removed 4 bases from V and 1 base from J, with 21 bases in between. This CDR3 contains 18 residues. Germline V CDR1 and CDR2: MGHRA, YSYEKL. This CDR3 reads CASSRADPRSRGTDTQYF. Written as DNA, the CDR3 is TGCGCCAGCAGCCGTGCTGATCCTAGGAGTAGAGGCACAGATACGCAGTATTTT.

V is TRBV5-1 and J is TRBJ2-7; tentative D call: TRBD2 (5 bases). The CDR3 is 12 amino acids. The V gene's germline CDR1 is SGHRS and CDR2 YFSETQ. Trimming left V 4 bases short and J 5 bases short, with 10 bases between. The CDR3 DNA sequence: TGCGCCAGCAGCGAGGTCGGGGACGAGCAGTACTTC. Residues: CASSEVGDEQYF.

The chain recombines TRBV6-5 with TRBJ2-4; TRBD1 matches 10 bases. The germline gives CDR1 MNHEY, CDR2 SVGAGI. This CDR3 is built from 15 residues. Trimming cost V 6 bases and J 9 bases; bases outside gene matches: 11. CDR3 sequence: CASRATPGQGSIQYF. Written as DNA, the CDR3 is TGTGCCAGCAGAGCGACTCCGGGACAGGGGAGCATTCAGTACTTC.

CDR3 loop: CASSDLDSAQYF. The CDR3 nucleotides read TGCGCCAGCAGTGATCTCGACTCGGCCCAGTACTTC. This chain joins TRBV10-1 and TRBJ2-5; D remains ambiguous. Germline CDR1 reads WNHNN; CDR2 reads SYGVQD (reference sequence). Trimming removed 3 bases at V and 9 bases at J, with 11 bases between. The CDR3 runs to 12 residues.

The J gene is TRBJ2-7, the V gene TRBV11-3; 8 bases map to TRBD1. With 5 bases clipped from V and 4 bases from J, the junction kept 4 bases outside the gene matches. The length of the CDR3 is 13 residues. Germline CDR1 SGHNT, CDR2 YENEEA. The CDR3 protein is CASSDRQGYEQYF. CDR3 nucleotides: TGTGCCAGCAGCGACCGACAGGGGTACGAGCAGTACTTC. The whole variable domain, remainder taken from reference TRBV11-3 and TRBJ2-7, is EAGVVQSPRYKIIEKKQPVAFWCNPISGHNTLYWYLQNLGQGPELLIRYENEEAVDDSQLPKDRFSAERLKGVDSTLKIQPAELGDSAVYLCASSDRQGYEQYFGPGTRLTVT.

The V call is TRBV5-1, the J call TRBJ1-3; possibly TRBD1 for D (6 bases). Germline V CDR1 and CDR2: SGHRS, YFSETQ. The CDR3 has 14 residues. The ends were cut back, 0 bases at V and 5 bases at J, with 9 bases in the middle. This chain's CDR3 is CASSLDRDRNTIYF. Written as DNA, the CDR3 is TGCGCCAGCAGCTTGGACAGGGACCGAAACACCATATATTTT.

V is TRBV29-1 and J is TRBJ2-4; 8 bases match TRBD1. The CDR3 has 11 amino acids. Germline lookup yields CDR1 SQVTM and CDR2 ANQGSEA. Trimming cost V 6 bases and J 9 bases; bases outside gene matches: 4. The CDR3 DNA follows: TGCAGCGTAGAACAGGGGGTCATTCAGTACTTC. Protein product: CSVEQGVIQYF.

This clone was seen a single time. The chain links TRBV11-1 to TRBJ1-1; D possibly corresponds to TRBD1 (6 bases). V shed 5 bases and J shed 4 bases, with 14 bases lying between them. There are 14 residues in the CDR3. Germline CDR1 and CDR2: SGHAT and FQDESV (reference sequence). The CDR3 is CASSDSQGVTEAFF. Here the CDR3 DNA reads TGTGCCAGCAGCGACTCACAGGGAGTCACTGAAGCTTTCTTT.

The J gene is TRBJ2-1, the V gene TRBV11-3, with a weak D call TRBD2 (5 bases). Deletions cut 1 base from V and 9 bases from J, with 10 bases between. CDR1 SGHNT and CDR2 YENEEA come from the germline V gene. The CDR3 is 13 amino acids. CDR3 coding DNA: TGTGCCAGCAGCTTAGCGGGGTCTGGTGAGCAGTTCTTC. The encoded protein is CASSLAGSGEQFF.

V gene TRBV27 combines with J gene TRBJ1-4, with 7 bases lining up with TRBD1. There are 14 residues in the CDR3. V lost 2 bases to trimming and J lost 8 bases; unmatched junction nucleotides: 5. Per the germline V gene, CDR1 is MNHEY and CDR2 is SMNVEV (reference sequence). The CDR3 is CASSLIQGKEKLFF. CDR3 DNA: TGTGCCAGCAGTTTAATACAGGGGAAGGAAAAACTGTTTTTT.